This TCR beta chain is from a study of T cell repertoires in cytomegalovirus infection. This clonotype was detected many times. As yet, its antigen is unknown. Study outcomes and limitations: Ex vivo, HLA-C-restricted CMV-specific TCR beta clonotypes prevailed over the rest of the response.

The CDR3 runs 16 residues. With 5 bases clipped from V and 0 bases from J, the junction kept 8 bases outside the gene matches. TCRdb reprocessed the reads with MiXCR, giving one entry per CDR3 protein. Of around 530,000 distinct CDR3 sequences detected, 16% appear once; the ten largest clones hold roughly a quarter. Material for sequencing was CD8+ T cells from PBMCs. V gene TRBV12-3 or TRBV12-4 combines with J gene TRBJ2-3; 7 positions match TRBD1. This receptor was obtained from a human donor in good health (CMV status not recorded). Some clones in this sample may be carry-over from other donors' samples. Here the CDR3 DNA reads TGTGCCAGCAGTGCGACGGGACAGACTAGCACAGATACGCAGTATTTT. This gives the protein CASSATGQTSTDTQYF.